The entry below gives a single TCR beta chain sequence along with its context. Antigen unknown. The sample comes from a study of monozygotic twins with inflammatory bowel disease. The study's findings and limits: It was observed that concordant and discordant twins did not differ in repertoire similarity, possibly given limited power.

This CDR3 contains 14 residues. Every TCR library drew on around 3.5 ug of total RNA. UMIs containing a 6-nucleotide sample barcode were added via template switching. Reprocessing the 5' RACE reads, TCRdb reports a single entry for every CDR3 protein and omits DNA. The listing contains approximately 300,000 distinct CDR3 sequences. What was sequenced was blood. The chain couples TRBV12-3 or TRBV12-4 to TRBJ1-1; absent DNA, TCRdb's TRBD1 call cannot be checked. The sequence derives from a human donor with ulcerative colitis or Crohn's disease, or a healthy co-twin of an affected twin (not recorded which). The chain's CDR3 is CASSLGGSKTEAFF.